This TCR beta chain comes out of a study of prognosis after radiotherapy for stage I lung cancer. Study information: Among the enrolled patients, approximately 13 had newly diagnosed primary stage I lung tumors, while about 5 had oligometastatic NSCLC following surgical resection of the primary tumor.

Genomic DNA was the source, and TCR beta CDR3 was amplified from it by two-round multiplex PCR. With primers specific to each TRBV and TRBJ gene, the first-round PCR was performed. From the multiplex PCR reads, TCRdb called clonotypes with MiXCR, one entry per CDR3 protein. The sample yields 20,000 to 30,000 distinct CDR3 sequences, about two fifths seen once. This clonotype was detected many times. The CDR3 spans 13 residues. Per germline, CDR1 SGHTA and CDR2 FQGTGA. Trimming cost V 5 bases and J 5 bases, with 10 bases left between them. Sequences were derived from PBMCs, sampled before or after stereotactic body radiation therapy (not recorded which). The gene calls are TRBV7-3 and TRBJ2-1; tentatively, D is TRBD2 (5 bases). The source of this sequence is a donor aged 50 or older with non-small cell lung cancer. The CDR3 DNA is TGTGCCAGCAGCCAAGAGCGGAACAATGAGCAGTTCTTC. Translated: CASSQERNNEQFF.